The 16 T cell receptor beta chains below were found in one sample sequenced in a study of tumor-infiltrating lymphocytes in primary liver carcinoma. A constant-region primer primed TCR beta cDNA synthesis from about 0.45 ug of total RNA. Slightly modified ARM-PCR served as the procedure for the TCR beta libraries. These libraries came from three rounds of nested multiplex PCR. Running around 9 cycles apiece, the first two PCR rounds relied on TRBV1-TRBV30 forward primers together with a C-beta reverse primer. TCRdb redid the calling of the multiplex PCR reads with MiXCR, one entry per CDR3 protein. The sample lists 99,000 or so distinct CDR3 sequences, more than 65% seen once, with 9.5% in the top ten. Co-extraction of both nucleic acids (RNA and DNA) used roughly 19-33 mg of unsorted bulk tissue. Sequenced sample: liver tumor tissue from sampling region 5. Described subset: tumor region T5, tumor centre. These receptors came from an older woman with primary liver carcinoma and hepatitis B virus infection.

As for this clonotype: Sequence at one end of the junction differs from germline and may be a read error. This chain joins TRBV29-1 and TRBJ2-1; possible D gene TRBD2, 6 bases. Germline lookup yields CDR1 SQVTM and CDR2 ANQGSEA. CDR3 length: 15 amino acids. The CDR3 DNA sequence: TGTAGCGTTGGGGGGTATAGCGGAACGTACAATGAACAGTTCTTC. Encoded protein: CSVGGYSGTYNEQFF.

Comment on this clonotype: One end of the junction does not line up with germline, which may come from a read error. V is TRBV5-4 and J is TRBJ2-7; 10 nucleotides line up with TRBD2. There are 15 residues in the CDR3. Germline V gene sequence: CDR1 SGHNT, CDR2 YYREEE (reference sequence). The CDR3 DNA reads TGTGCCTGCAGCTTGGATTCTAGCGGGAGAGTCGAGCAGTACTTC. It yields the protein CACSLDSSGRVEQYF.

Turning to this clonotype: A junction boundary mismatches the germline segment, possibly from a read error. V usage is TRBV12-3 or TRBV12-4 and J usage is TRBJ2-7, with 7 bases fitting TRBD2. This CDR3 has 14 residues. The CDR3 DNA reads TGTGCTAGCAGTCCCGGACTAGTAGGATGCGAGCAGTACTTC. Translation gives CASSPGLVGCEQYF.

A word on this clonotype: An end of the junction does not agree with germline; a read error may underlie this. This chain joins TRBV12-3 or TRBV12-4 and TRBJ2-1, with a possible D match to TRBD1 (5 bases). This CDR3 is 12 amino acids long. CDR3 loop: CANSSTGNEQLF. In DNA form, the CDR3 reads TGTGCCAACAGTTCAACAGGCAATGAGCAGCTCTTC.

Turning to this clonotype: An end of the junction does not agree with germline; a read error may underlie this. The chain uses TRBV6-1 and TRBJ2-6; maybe TRBD2 (5 bases). Germline loops: CDR1 MNHNS, CDR2 SASEGT. The CDR3 has 17 residues. In nucleotides, the CDR3 is TGCGCTAGCAGTGATCACCCAACACTCTCTGGGGCCAACGTCCTGACTTTC. It specifies CASSDHPTLSGANVLTF.

As for this clonotype: Germline and junction disagree at one end, which may indicate a read error. This chain connects TRBV29-1 to TRBJ2-1; no clear D. The CDR3 is 11 residues long. Germline lookup yields CDR1 SQVTM and CDR2 ANQGSEA. The CDR3 protein is CSLETYNEQFF. Written as DNA, the CDR3 is TGTAGCCTTGAGACCTACAATGAGCAGTTCTTC.

The chain recombines TRBV11-2 with TRBJ2-1, with 7 bases matching TRBD2. The CDR3 has 15 amino acids. J gave up 9 bases and V 0 bases, and 8 bases lay outside the gene matches. Germline CDR1 reads SGHAT; CDR2 reads FQNNGV. The CDR3 sequence: CASSLEGGSVSEQFF. CDR3 DNA sequence: TGTGCCAGCAGCTTAGAGGGCGGGAGCGTGAGTGAGCAGTTCTTC. Supplemented by reference TRBV11-2 and TRBJ2-1, the full variable domain reads EAGVAQSPRYKIIEKRQSVAFWCNPISGHATLYWYQQILGQGPKLLIQFQNNGVVDDSQLPKDRFSAERLKGVDSTLKIQPAKLEDSAVYLCASSLEGGSVSEQFFGPGTRLTVL.

Of note for this clonotype: At one of its ends the junction is not consistent with the germline gene, which may arise from a read error. The chain combines TRBV11-2 with TRBJ1-1; D is perhaps TRBD1 (6 bases). Germline CDR1 reads SGHAT; CDR2 reads FQNNGV. This CDR3 has 15 residues. The CDR3 sequence is CASTSGQLLNTEAFF. The CDR3, as DNA: TGTGCCAGCACCTCAGGACAGCTACTGAACACAGAAGCTTTCTTT.

A remark on this clonotype: An end of the junction does not agree with germline; a read error may underlie this. This chain links TRBV11-3 with TRBJ2-2; D is possibly TRBD2 (6 bases). CDR3 length: 15 amino acids. Germline-derived CDR1 and CDR2 are SGHNT and YENEEA. The CDR3 DNA reads as TGTGCCAGCAGCCCCCTACCGCTTAACACCGGGGGGCTGTTTTTT. Its translation is CASSPLPLNTGGLFF.

Note on this clonotype: Possible read error: a much larger clone is one base away. The gene calls are TRBV30 and TRBJ2-3; 9 bases are shared with TRBD2. The CDR3 has 15 residues. V lost 0 bases, J lost 3 bases, and 4 bases stayed unmatched. Per the germline V gene, CDR1 is GTSNPN and CDR2 is SVGIG (reference sequence). The chain's CDR3 is CAWSVALAGTDTQYF. CDR3 DNA sequence: TGTGCCTGGAGTGTAGCACTAGCGGGTACAGATACGCAGTATTTT.

Concerning this clonotype: This may be a read error, as it is one base from a much larger clone. The V call is TRBV13, the J call TRBJ1-1, with D tentatively TRBD1 (5 bases). The CDR3 consists of 15 residues. Trimming cost V 1 base and J 3 bases, with 12 bases left between them. Germline-derived CDR1 and CDR2 are PRHDT and FYEKMQ (reference sequence). The DNA for the CDR3 is TGTGCCAGCAGCTTAGATAAGACAGAGGACACTGAAGCTTTCTTT. It specifies CASSLDKTEDTEAFF.

This clonotype was detected ten times or more. The chain carries TRBV29-1 and TRBJ2-3; 9 bases map to TRBD2. CDR3 length: 14 amino acids. Losses at the gene ends were 7 bases for V and 3 bases for J; bases not matched to a gene: 8. CDR1 is SQVTM, CDR2 ANQGSEA, per germline. The CDR3 nucleotides read TGCAGCGGTGCGGGAGGGATCGGGACAGATACGCAGTATTTT. Protein: CSGAGGIGTDTQYF.

The chain couples TRBV7-9 to TRBJ2-2; 8 bases line up with TRBD1. Germline assignment: CDR1 SEHNR and CDR2 FQNEAQ (reference sequence). With V trimmed by 4 bases and J by 3 bases, 7 bases remained unmatched. There are 16 residues in the CDR3. CDR3 in DNA: TGTGCCAGCAGCTCCTTGGACAGGGAAGACACCGGGGAGCTGTTTTTT. Residues: CASSSLDREDTGELFF.

There are a few counts of this clonotype. The genes are TRBV24-1 and TRBJ2-3; the match to TRBD2 covers 14 bases. Germline V gives CDR1 KGHDR, CDR2 SFDVKD. This CDR3 is built from 18 residues. V was pared by 4 bases and J by 3 bases, with 8 bases of the junction left unmatched. As DNA, the CDR3 is TGTGCCACCAGTGACTCCGGGACTAGCGGGAGAGGGACAGATACGCAGTATTTT. The encoded protein is CATSDSGTSGRGTDTQYF.

The chain links TRBV6-5 to TRBJ2-7; D is perhaps TRBD2 (6 bases). Germline V lookup: CDR1 MNHEY, CDR2 SVGAGI. Trimming cost V 4 bases and J 9 bases, with 22 bases left between them. This CDR3 contains 15 residues. CDR3 sequence (DNA): TGTGCCAGCAGTTTCGCCGGGAGAGGCCTAGGTGGGCAGTACGTC. Amino acids: CASSFAGRGLGGQYV.

A remark on this clonotype: Compared with germline, one end of the junction differs, possibly owing to a read error. The chain is built from TRBV5-5 and TRBJ2-1, with D unresolved. Per the germline V gene, CDR1 is SGHKS and CDR2 is YYEKEE (reference sequence). This CDR3 contains 17 residues. CDR3 amino acids: CASSSLLRSGYMSEQFF. DNA for the CDR3: TGTGCCAGCAGCTCCCTACTACGATCGGGTTATATGTCTGAGCAGTTCTTT.